These T cell receptor beta chains were read from a single sample in a study of cytomegalovirus exposure and HLA in healthy donors. This table comes from immunoSEQ multiplex PCR, and its TCRdb copy is limited to in-frame clones, with some not included. The table records approximately 150,000 clones, 65% to 70% of them present only once. Sequencing was carried out using PBMCs. The receptor set was obtained from a man aged 30 to 45 in good health and CMV-seropositive. CDR3s include the opening cysteine and the closing phenylalanine or tryptophan. Fields, in order: D gene, V gene, clone size, J gene, CDR3 DNA, CDR3 protein. D genes are given only for firm matches. The size field is filled for only some rows; it gives once, few, many or a size class.

>TRBD2|TRBV19|.|TRBJ2-7
TGTGCCGGTAGTATTGAGGGGCAGGGACTAATCTACGAGCAGTACTTC
CAGSIEGQGLIYEQYF
>.|TRBV4-2|once|TRBJ2-7
TGTGCCAGCAGCCAAAAAAGAGGTGGCGAGCAGTACTTC
CASSQKRGGEQYF
>.|TRBV2|.|TRBJ1-3
TGTGCCAGCAGTTTAGAGGACTTCGGAAACACCATATATTTT
CASSLEDFGNTIYF
>TRBD1|TRBV27|.|TRBJ1-3
TGTGCCAGCAGTTTATCGAATCCAGGGGGCTTTGGAAACACCATATATTTT
CASSLSNPGGFGNTIYF
>.|TRBV6-5|.|TRBJ2-3
TGTGCCAGCAGTTACTCCATGCTAGCAGATACGCAGTATTTT
CASSYSMLADTQYF
>TRBD1|TRBV18|once|TRBJ2-6
TGTGCCAGCTCCCCCAGGGGGCATGGGGCCAACGTCCTGACTTTC
CASSPRGHGANVLTF
>TRBD1|TRBV2|.|TRBJ1-6
TGTGCCAGCAGTGAAGGTGGGACAGGGATGAACAATTCACCCCTCCACTTT
CASSEGGTGMNNSPLHF
>.|TRBV6-5|.|TRBJ2-7
TGTGCCAGCAGTTACTCCCGGACTACTTCCTACGAGCAGTACTTC
CASSYSRTTSYEQYF
>TRBD2|TRBV27|.|TRBJ2-1
TGTGCCAGCAGTCTCCTAGCGGGAGTTGGTGAGCAGTTCTTC
CASSLLAGVGEQFF
>.|TRBV28|.|TRBJ2-2
TGTGCCAGCAGTTTCCTGAACACCGGGGAGCTGTTTTTT
CASSFLNTGELFF
>.|TRBV7-9|.|TRBJ1-1
TGTGCCAGCAGCTTAGAGCACACTGAAGCTTTCTTT
CASSLEHTEAFF
>TRBD1|TRBV5-1|.|TRBJ2-2
TGCGCCAGCAGCCGCAGCGGGACAGGGGGGAACACCGGGGAGCTGTTTTTT
CASSRSGTGGNTGELFF
>TRBD2|TRBV10-2|.|TRBJ2-2
TGCGCCAGCAGGACTAGCACGAACACCGGGGAGCTGTTTTTT
CASRTSTNTGELFF
>TRBD2|TRBV11-2|.|TRBJ2-7
TGTGCCAGCAGCTTAGAGTGGACTAGCTCCTACGAGCAGTACTTC
CASSLEWTSSYEQYF
>.|TRBV12-5|.|TRBJ1-3
TGTGCTAGTGGTTTGGTAGTTTCGGGGACTTCTGGAAACACCATATATTTT
CASGLVVSGTSGNTIYF
>TRBD1|TRBV19|few|TRBJ2-7
TGTGCCAGTAGTATAGGGGGGACAGGGCGGGAGCAGTACTTC
CASSIGGTGREQYF
>TRBD2|TRBV9|.|TRBJ2-1
TGTGCCAGCAGCGTAGACCCAGGACTAGCGGGAGGAAATGAGCAGTTCTTC
CASSVDPGLAGGNEQFF
>TRBD2|TRBV5-1|.|TRBJ2-7
TGCGCCAGCAGCTTGGACCTAGCGGGAGGGGAGCAGTACTTC
CASSLDLAGGEQYF
>.|TRBV28|.|TRBJ1-5
TGTGCCAGCAGTTTAGAAGCTCAGCCCCAGCATTTT
CASSLEAQPQHF
>.|TRBV2|.|TRBJ2-1
TGTGCCAGCAGTGTAGATCGGAATGAGCAGTTCTTC
CASSVDRNEQFF
>TRBD2|TRBV5-1|.|TRBJ2-5
TGCGCCAGCAGCTTGGCCGGGGTAACTAGCGGGACTCAAGAGACCCAGTACTTC
CASSLAGVTSGTQETQYF
>TRBD1|TRBV6-1|.|TRBJ1-5
TGTGCCAGCAGGGGGACAGGGGGCTATTCCCAGCCCCAGCATTTT
CASRGTGGYSQPQHF
>TRBD1|TRBV19|once|TRBJ2-2
TGTGCCAGTAGAACCCGAAGACAGGGGAACACCGGGGAGCTGTTTTTT
CASRTRRQGNTGELFF
>TRBD1|TRBV6-1|.|TRBJ2-1
TGTGCCAGCACCAAAGGGGACAGTTTCTACAATGAGCAGTTCTTC
CASTKGDSFYNEQFF
>TRBD1|TRBV28|few|TRBJ2-1
TGTGCCAGCAGAACAGGGGGCCGCAATGAGCAGTTCTTC
CASRTGGRNEQFF
>.|TRBV7-3|.|TRBJ1-2
TGCGCCAGCAGCCAATTACCCTTCACAGAAGCTAACTATGGCTACACCTTC
CASSQLPFTEANYGYTF
>.|TRBV11-1|.|TRBJ2-5
TGTGCCAGCAGACGCAATGACGGGGAGACCCAGTACTTC
CASRRNDGETQYF
>.|TRBV6-1|once|TRBJ1-5
TGTGCCAGCACCTCGGGTTACAATCAGCCCCAGCATTTT
CASTSGYNQPQHF
>.|TRBV5-4|.|TRBJ2-7
TGTGCCAGCAGCTTGCTAGACCGGGACAACTACGAGCAGTACTTC
CASSLLDRDNYEQYF
>.|TRBV27|.|TRBJ2-2
TGTGCCAGCAGTTTCAGGGTAGACGGGGAGCTGTTTTTT
CASSFRVDGELFF
>.|TRBV5-1|.|TRBJ2-2
TGCGCCAGCAGCTTGGAGAGTCGTACCGGGGAGCTGTTTTTT
CASSLESRTGELFF
>TRBD2|TRBV5-1|.|TRBJ2-1
TGCGCCAGCAGCTTGGCTAGCGGGAATCTGAATGAGCAGTTCTTC
CASSLASGNLNEQFF
>TRBD1|TRBV30|many|TRBJ2-1
TGTGCCTGGAGTGAAGGACAGGACTACAATGAGCAGTTCTTC
CAWSEGQDYNEQFF
>.|TRBV4-2|.|TRBJ2-3
TGTGCCAGCAGCCAAGCCCAAGGCGGGGACGTCTTGTATTTT
CASSQAQGGDVLYF
>TRBD2|TRBV4-2|.|TRBJ2-4
TGTGCCAGCAGCCTATCACTAGCGGCTCAAAACATTCAGTACTTC
CASSLSLAAQNIQYF
>.|TRBV7-2|.|TRBJ1-4
TGTGCCAGCAGCTGGCAGGGGTTAGATGAAAAACTGTTTTTT
CASSWQGLDEKLFF
>.|TRBV7-2|.|TRBJ2-6
TGTGCCAGCAGCCCCAGTTCGGGGGCCAACGTCCTGACTTTC
CASSPSSGANVLTF